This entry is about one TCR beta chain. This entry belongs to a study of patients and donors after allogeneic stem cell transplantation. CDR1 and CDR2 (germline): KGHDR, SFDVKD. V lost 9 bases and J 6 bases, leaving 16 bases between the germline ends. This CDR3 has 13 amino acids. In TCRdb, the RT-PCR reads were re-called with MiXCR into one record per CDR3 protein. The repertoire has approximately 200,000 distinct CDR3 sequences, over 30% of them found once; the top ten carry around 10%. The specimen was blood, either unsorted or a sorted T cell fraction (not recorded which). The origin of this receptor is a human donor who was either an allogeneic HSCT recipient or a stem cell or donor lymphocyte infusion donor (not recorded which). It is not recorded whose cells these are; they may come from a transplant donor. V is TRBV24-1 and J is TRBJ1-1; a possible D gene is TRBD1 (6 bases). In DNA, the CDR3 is TGTGCCACCCGGGACGGGTCAGGGGCTGAAGCTTTCTTT. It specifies CATRDGSGAEAFF.